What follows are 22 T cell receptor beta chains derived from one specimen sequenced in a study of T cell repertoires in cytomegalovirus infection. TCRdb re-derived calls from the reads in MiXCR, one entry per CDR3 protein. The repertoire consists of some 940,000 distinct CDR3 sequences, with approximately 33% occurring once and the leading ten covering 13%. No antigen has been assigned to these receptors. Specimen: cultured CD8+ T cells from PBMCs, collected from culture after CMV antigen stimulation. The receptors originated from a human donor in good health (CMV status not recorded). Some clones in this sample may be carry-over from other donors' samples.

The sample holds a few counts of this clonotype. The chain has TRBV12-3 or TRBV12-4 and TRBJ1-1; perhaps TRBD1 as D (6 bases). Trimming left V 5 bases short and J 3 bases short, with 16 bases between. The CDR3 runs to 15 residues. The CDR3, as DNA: TGTGCCAGCAGTGAAAAGACAGGAGGGCACACTGAAGCTTTCTTT. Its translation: CASSEKTGGHTEAFF.

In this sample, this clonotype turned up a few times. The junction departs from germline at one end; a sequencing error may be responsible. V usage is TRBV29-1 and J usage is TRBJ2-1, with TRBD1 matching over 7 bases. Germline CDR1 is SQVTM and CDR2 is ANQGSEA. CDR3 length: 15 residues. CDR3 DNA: TGCAGCGTCGAAGGACAGGTAAACTCCTACAATGAGCAGTTCTTC. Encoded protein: CSVEGQVNSYNEQFF.

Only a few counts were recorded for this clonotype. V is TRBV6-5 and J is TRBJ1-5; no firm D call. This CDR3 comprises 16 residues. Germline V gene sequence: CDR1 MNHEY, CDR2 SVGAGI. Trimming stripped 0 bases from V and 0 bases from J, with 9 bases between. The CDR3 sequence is CASSYSGPSSNQPQHF. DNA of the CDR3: TGTGCCAGCAGTTACTCTGGGCCGAGTAGCAATCAGCCCCAGCATTTT.

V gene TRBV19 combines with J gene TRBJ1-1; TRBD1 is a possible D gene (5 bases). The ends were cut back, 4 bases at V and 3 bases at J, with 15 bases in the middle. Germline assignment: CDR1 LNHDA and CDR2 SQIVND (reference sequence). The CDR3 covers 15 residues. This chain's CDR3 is CASSTDQGEDTEAFF. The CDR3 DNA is TGTGCCAGTAGTACCGATCAGGGTGAAGACACTGAAGCTTTCTTT.

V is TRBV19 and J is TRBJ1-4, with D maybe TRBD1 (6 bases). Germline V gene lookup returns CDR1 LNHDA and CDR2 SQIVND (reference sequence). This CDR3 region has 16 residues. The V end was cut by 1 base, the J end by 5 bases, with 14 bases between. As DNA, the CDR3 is TGTGCCAGTAGTATAGGTCGGGACATATCGAATGAAAAACTGTTTTTT. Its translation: CASSIGRDISNEKLFF.

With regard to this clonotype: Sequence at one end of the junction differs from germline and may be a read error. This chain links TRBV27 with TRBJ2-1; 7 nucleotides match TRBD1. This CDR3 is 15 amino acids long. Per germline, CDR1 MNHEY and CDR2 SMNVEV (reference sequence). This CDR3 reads CASSLTSTGTVGTAF. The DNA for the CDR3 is TGTGCCAGCAGTTTAACCTCGACTGGGACCGTCGGGACAGCCTTC.

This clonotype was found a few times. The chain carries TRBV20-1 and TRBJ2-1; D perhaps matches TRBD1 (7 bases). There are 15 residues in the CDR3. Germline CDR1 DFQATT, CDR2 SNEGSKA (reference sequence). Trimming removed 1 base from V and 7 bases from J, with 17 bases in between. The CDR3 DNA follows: TGCAGTGCTAGAGCAGGAGGGACAGTCTTGAATGAGCAGTTCTTC. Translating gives CSARAGGTVLNEQFF.

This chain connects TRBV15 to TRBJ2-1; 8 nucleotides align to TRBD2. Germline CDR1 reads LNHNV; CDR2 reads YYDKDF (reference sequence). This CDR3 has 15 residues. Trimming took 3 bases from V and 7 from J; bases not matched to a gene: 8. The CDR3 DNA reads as TGTGCCACCAGCAGCGAAAGCGGGGGATTTAATGAGCAGTTCTTC. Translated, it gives CATSSESGGFNEQFF.

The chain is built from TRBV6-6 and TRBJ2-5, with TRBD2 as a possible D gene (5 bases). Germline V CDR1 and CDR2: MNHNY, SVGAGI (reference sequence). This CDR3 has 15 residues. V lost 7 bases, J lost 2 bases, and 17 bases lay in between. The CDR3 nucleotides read TGTGCCAGCACCCGGGGAAGGGCGCCACAAGAGACCCAGTACTTC. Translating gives CASTRGRAPQETQYF.

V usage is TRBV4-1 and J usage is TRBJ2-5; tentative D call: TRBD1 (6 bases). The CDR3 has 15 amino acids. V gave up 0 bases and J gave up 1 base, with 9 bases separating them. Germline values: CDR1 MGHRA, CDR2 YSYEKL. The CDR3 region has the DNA TGCGCCAGCAGCCAAGAAGGGGGTTTCCAAGAGACCCAGTACTTC. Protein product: CASSQEGGFQETQYF.

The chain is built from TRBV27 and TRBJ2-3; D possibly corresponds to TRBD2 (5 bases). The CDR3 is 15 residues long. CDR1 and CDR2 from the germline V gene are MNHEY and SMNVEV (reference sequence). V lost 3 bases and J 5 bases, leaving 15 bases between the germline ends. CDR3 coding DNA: TGTGCCAGCAGTTTTGGCGGCAGAGGAGGAGATACGCAGTATTTT. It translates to CASSFGGRGGDTQYF.

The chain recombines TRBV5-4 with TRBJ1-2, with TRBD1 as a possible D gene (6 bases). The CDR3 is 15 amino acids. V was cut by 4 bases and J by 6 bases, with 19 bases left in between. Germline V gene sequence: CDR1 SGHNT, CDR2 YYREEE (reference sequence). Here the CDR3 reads CASSQSAGVVDGYTF. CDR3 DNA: TGTGCCAGCAGCCAGTCGGCAGGGGTGGTGGATGGCTACACCTTC. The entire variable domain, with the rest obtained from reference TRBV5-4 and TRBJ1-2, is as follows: ETGVTQSPTHLIKTRGQQVTLRCSSQSGHNTVSWYQQALGQGPQFIFQYYREEENGRGNFPPRFSGLQFPNYSSELNVNALELDDSALYLCASSQSAGVVDGYTFGSGTRLTVV.

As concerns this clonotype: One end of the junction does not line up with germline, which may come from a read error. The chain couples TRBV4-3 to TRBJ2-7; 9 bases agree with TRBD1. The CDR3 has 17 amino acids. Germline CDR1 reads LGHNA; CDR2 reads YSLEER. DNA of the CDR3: TGCGCCAGCAACCAACCCCTGGGACAGGGAATTCCCTACGAGCAGTACTTC. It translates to CASNQPLGQGIPYEQYF.

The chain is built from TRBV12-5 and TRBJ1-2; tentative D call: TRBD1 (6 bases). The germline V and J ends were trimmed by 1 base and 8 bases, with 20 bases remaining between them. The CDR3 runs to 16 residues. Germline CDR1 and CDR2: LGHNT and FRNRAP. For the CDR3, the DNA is TGTGCTAGTGGTTTGGGACCCAACAGGGCCGCGGGAGGCTACACCTTC. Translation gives CASGLGPNRAAGGYTF.

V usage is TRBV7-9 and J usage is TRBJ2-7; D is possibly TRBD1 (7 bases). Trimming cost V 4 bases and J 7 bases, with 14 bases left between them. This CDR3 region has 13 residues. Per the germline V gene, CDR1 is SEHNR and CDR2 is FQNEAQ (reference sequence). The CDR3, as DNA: TGTGCCAGCAGCTCCGACAGGGCGGGAGAGCAGTACTTC. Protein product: CASSSDRAGEQYF.

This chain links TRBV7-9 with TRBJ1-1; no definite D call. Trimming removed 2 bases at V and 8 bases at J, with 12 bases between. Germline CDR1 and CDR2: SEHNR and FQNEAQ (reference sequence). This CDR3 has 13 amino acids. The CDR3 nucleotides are TGTGCCAGCAGCTTATCATCTGCGGGCGAAGCTTTCTTT. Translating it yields CASSLSSAGEAFF.

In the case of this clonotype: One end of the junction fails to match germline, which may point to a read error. This CDR3 reads CANSDPSYEQYF. CDR3 in DNA: TGTGCCAACAGTGACCCGTCCTACGAGCAGTACTTC. This chain uses TRBV12-3 or TRBV12-4 with TRBJ2-7; D remains unclear. The length of the CDR3 is 12 residues.

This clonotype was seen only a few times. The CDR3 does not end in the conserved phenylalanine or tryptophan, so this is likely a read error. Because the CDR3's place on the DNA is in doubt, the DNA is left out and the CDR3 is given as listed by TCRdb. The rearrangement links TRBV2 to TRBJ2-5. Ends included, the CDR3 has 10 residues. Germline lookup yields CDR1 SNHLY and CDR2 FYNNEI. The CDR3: CASSEAGIFL.

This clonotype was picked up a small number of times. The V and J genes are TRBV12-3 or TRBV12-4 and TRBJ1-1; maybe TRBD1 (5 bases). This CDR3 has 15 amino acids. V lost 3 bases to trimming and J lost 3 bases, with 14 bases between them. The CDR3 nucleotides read TGTGCCAGCAGTTTCGAGGGGTCTTATGACACTGAAGCTTTCTTT. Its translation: CASSFEGSYDTEAFF.

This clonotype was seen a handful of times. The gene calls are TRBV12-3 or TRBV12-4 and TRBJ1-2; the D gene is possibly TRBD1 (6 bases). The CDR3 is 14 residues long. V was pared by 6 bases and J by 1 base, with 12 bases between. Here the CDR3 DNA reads TGTGCCAGCAGCCCTGACAGGTTTAACTATGGCTACACCTTC. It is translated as CASSPDRFNYGYTF.

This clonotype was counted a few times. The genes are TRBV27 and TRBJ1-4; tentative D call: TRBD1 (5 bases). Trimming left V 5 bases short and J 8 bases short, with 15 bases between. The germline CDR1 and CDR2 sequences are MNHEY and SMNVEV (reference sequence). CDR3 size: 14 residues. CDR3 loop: CASSRGTKWEKLFF. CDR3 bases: TGTGCCAGCAGTCGCGGGACTAAATGGGAAAAACTGTTTTTT.

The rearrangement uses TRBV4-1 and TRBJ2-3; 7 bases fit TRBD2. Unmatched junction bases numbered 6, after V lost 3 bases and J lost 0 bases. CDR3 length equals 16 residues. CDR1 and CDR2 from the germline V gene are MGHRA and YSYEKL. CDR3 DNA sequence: TGCGCCAGCAGCCACAGGACTAGTGCTAGCACAGATACGCAGTATTTT. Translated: CASSHRTSASTDTQYF.